The rows below give T cell receptor beta chains drawn from one sample of a study of a mutant IDH1 vaccine in newly diagnosed glioma. Their cognate antigens are unknown. The data were produced by immunoSEQ multiplex PCR, yet TCRdb's version contains in-frame clones alone and is incomplete. This table has over 50,000 clones, approximately 90% appearing once. The source was PBMCs, collected from a glioma patient whose treatment included an IDH1 peptide vaccine. The receptors derive from a middle-aged woman with glioma. The CDR3 runs from the conserved cysteine through the conserved F or W. The D gene is left open where the match is weak.

J gene,V gene,D gene,CDR3 protein
TRBJ1-6,TRBV5-1,TRBD1,CASSLEGQGNSPLHF
TRBJ2-7,TRBV11-2,TRBD2,CASSLDRGGGAYEQYF
TRBJ1-2,TRBV2,NA,CASSDPRGVSYTF
TRBJ1-3,TRBV2,NA,CASSAGHPSGNTIYF
TRBJ2-5,TRBV5-1,TRBD2,CASSATSGSPQETQYF
TRBJ2-7,TRBV5-1,TRBD2,CASSLGLAVYEQYF
TRBJ2-7,TRBV6-5,NA,CASSYSSYYEQYF
TRBJ1-3,TRBV2,NA,CASRSDGAGNTIYF
TRBJ1-1,TRBV5-1,NA,CASSYLTSLNTEAFF
TRBJ1-1,TRBV6-1,NA,CASSVGRGNTEAFF
TRBJ1-6,TRBV4-3,NA,CASSQSRVGGRSPLHF
TRBJ1-1,TRBV7-9,TRBD1,CASSLRQGPNTEAFF
TRBJ2-3,TRBV4-1,NA,CASSLGGATSTDTQYF
TRBJ2-6,TRBV2,NA,CAGSSGANVLTF
TRBJ1-3,TRBV28,NA,CASSLLGVPGENGNTIYF
TRBJ2-1,TRBV18,TRBD1,CASSLARTGSYNEQFF
TRBJ1-1,TRBV6-5,NA,CASSQIVGTEAFF
TRBJ1-2,TRBV7-9,TRBD1,CASSLRTGDGYTF
TRBJ2-1,TRBV5-1,NA,CASSLAPNNEQFF
TRBJ1-1,TRBV7-9,NA,CASSLEGRVEAFF
TRBJ2-5,TRBV19,TRBD2,CASSRGTSGVFQTQYF
TRBJ2-3,TRBV4-2,NA,CASSQDGADTQYF
TRBJ2-7,TRBV4-3,NA,CASSQDWGAHYEQYF
TRBJ1-1,TRBV7-8,NA,CASSFGQMNTEAFF
TRBJ1-2,TRBV5-4,NA,CASSLADPYNYGYTF
TRBJ1-5,TRBV7-2,NA,CASSPGLGLSNQPQHF
TRBJ1-5,TRBV4-3,NA,CASSQLHRVPNQPQHF
TRBJ1-4,TRBV19,TRBD1,CASGGQLNEKLFF
TRBJ1-2,TRBV7-2,TRBD1,CASSERTGAANYGYTF
TRBJ1-2,TRBV18,TRBD1,CASSPRQGEDGYTF
TRBJ2-3,TRBV4-1,NA,CASSPAGGADTQYF
TRBJ1-5,TRBV28,NA,CASIPGGASNQPQHF
TRBJ1-1,TRBV2,NA,CASSERQARGGTEAFF
TRBJ2-1,TRBV11-2,TRBD1,CASSFGQGWNEQFF
TRBJ1-2,TRBV7-2,NA,CASSLMVGAAYGYTF
TRBJ2-2,TRBV19,NA,CASSIRQPGELFF
TRBJ2-5,TRBV28,NA,CASSFRGRETQYF
TRBJ2-2,TRBV20-1,NA,CSAPAAGELFF
TRBJ2-7,TRBV21-1,NA,CASSKEGGLADSYEQYF
TRBJ2-3,TRBV11-3,NA,CASSLDPSDTQYF
TRBJ1-1,TRBV20-1,NA,CSALTGTEAFF
TRBJ2-7,TRBV4-1,NA,CASSPNRGGSYEQYF
TRBJ1-2,TRBV2,NA,CASSSPGYTF
TRBJ1-1,TRBV25-1,TRBD1,CASRGDRGMNTEAFF
TRBJ2-1,TRBV5-1,TRBD2,CASSGLAGNEQFF
TRBJ1-1,TRBV10-3,NA,CAISEDRRPTNTEAFF
TRBJ2-3,TRBV29-1,NA,CSVVLAVVGTDTQYF
TRBJ1-2,TRBV5-4,NA,CASSPRPPQSASFNYGYTF
TRBJ1-2,TRBV6-5,NA,CASAQTGEYGYTF
TRBJ1-1,TRBV6-5,TRBD1,CASSDLQGTAFF
TRBJ2-5,TRBV20-1,NA,CSAREQETQYF
TRBJ1-2,TRBV13,TRBD1,CASEGTGEEVSYGYTF
TRBJ2-1,TRBV30,NA,CAWSDTGYNEQFF
TRBJ1-2,TRBV30,NA,CAWSPGNNYGYTF